The 19 T cell receptor beta chains reported below all come from one sample, sequenced in a study of somatic mutations in cytotoxic T cells in rheumatoid arthritis. TCRdb's table, derived via immunoSEQ multiplex PCR, lists solely in-frame clones and lacks some. The sample yields roughly 20,000 clones, about four fifths seen once. Sequenced sample: CD8+ T cells sorted from blood. These receptors came from an adult with rheumatoid arthritis.

The chain joins TRBV30 to TRBJ2-1; no clear D. Germline V gene lookup returns CDR1 GTSNPN and CDR2 SVGIG (reference sequence). The CDR3 runs 12 residues. V was clipped by 1 base and J by 10 bases, with 11 bases between them. This CDR3 reads CAWSGSTSEQFF. For the CDR3, the DNA is TGTGCCTGGAGTGGTAGCACCTCGGAGCAGTTCTTC.

The J gene is TRBJ2-1, the V gene TRBV30, with 11 bases matching TRBD2. This CDR3 spans 15 amino acids. Germline V gene sequence: CDR1 GTSNPN, CDR2 SVGIG (reference sequence). V lost 3 bases and J lost 0; bases outside the gene matches: 1. This chain's CDR3 is CAWRLAGVSYNEQFF. CDR3 nucleotides: TGTGCCTGGAGACTAGCGGGAGTCTCCTACAATGAGCAGTTCTTC.

This clone was seen a handful of times. This chain uses TRBV4-2 with TRBJ1-1; the D is unclear. The CDR3 runs 17 residues. The germline CDR1 and CDR2 sequences are LGHNA and YNFKEQ. The V end was cut by 1 base, the J end by 0 bases, with 15 bases between. The CDR3 protein is CASSQASDSSMNTEAFF. The CDR3 coding sequence is TGTGCCAGCAGCCAAGCTTCGGACTCTTCTATGAACACTGAAGCTTTCTTT.

This clone has only one observation. This chain links TRBV7-8 with TRBJ1-1, with 12 bases identical to TRBD1. Germline CDR1 SGHVS, CDR2 FQNEAQ. The CDR3 runs to 16 residues. The V segment lost 5 bases and the J segment 3 bases; nucleotides outside the gene matches: 7. As DNA, the CDR3 is TGTGCCAGCAGCGAGGGACAGGGGGCGCGGGACACTGAAGCTTTCTTT. Protein sequence: CASSEGQGARDTEAFF.

The rearrangement links TRBV5-5 to TRBJ2-1; a possible D gene is TRBD2 (6 bases). CDR3 length: 16 residues. The germline V and J ends were trimmed by 3 bases and 5 bases, with 18 bases remaining between them. Germline values: CDR1 SGHKS, CDR2 YYEKEE (reference sequence). The CDR3 bases are TGTGCCAGCAGCTCAACCGGGACTTGGGAGGACAATGAGCAGTTCTTC. It codes for CASSSTGTWEDNEQFF.

The V and J genes are TRBV7-9 and TRBJ2-1; 8 bases map to TRBD2. V lost 4 bases and J lost 2; bases outside the gene matches: 13. Germline values: CDR1 SEHNR, CDR2 FQNEAQ (reference sequence). This CDR3 is 18 amino acids long. The CDR3 protein is CASSSDPRTGLAYNEQFF. CDR3 in DNA: TGTGCCAGCAGCTCCGACCCCAGGACGGGACTAGCCTACAATGAGCAGTTCTTC.

The V call is TRBV9, the J call TRBJ1-3; a weak D match, TRBD1 (5 bases). Germline assignment: CDR1 SGDLS and CDR2 YYNGEE. CDR3 length: 15 residues. V was cut by 0 bases and J by 2 bases, with 9 bases left in between. CDR3: CASSVAAGTGNTIYF. In nucleotides, the CDR3 is TGTGCCAGCAGCGTAGCTGCAGGGACTGGAAACACCATATATTTT.

This clone was found a few times. V and J are TRBV7-9 and TRBJ2-7; 10 bases are a match to TRBD1. Germline lookup yields CDR1 SEHNR and CDR2 FQNEAQ (reference sequence). V lost 6 bases to trimming and J lost 3 bases; unmatched junction nucleotides: 8. This CDR3 has 15 residues. The CDR3 nucleotides read TGTGCCAGCAGGGCAGCGGGGACAGGGGACTACGAGCAGTACTTC. Translating it yields CASRAAGTGDYEQYF.

A word on this clone: A read error may produce the germline difference seen at one junction end. This rearrangement joins TRBV2 to TRBJ2-5; the match to TRBD2 covers 8 bases. Germline V gene lookup returns CDR1 SNHLY and CDR2 FYNNEI. This CDR3 comprises 12 residues. CDR3 amino acids: CASTGGKETQYF. CDR3 DNA sequence: TGTGCTAGCACGGGGGGGAAAGAGACCCAGTACTTC.

V is TRBV11-2 and J is TRBJ2-1; 7 bases fit TRBD2. The J segment lost 10 bases and the V segment lost 5 bases, leaving 17 bases of the junction unmatched. The CDR3 length is 16 residues. Germline V gives CDR1 SGHAT, CDR2 FQNNGV. The CDR3 sequence is CASSLTRAGLIEEQFF. The CDR3 nucleotides are TGTGCCAGCAGCCTTACTCGAGCGGGGCTAATTGAAGAGCAGTTCTTC.

The sample holds a few counts of this clone. The rearrangement joins TRBV6-4 to TRBJ2-6; a weak D match, TRBD1 (5 bases). Germline CDR1 and CDR2: MRHNA and SNTAGT. The CDR3 is made up of 16 amino acids. Deletions cut 3 bases from V and 0 bases from J, with 9 bases between. The CDR3 DNA follows: TGTGCCAGCAGTGATGACAGTAGCTCTGGGGCCAACGTCCTGACTTTC. This sequence encodes CASSDDSSSGANVLTF.

The chain employs TRBV11-3 and TRBJ1-1, with TRBD1 matching 7 bases. V trimming: 1 base; J trimming: 0 bases; junction bases outside the gene matches: 2. Germline loops: CDR1 SGHNT, CDR2 YENEEA. This CDR3 has 15 residues. The CDR3 region is CASSLAQGMNTEAFF. The CDR3 DNA sequence: TGTGCCAGCAGCTTAGCACAGGGGATGAACACTGAAGCTTTCTTT.

This clone was detected only a few times. The V gene is TRBV29-1, the J gene TRBJ1-1; 9 nucleotides match TRBD1. CDR3 length: 14 amino acids. Germline trimming cut 3 bases from V and 5 bases from J; bases unmatched to any gene: 7. Germline V gene sequence: CDR1 SQVTM, CDR2 ANQGSEA. The CDR3 protein is CSVDPTGGQTEAFF. CDR3 DNA: TGCAGCGTTGACCCTACAGGGGGCCAGACTGAAGCTTTCTTT.

This clone appeared once. The rearrangement uses TRBV5-1 and TRBJ2-1, with 7 positions matching TRBD2. Germline V gene sequence: CDR1 SGHRS, CDR2 YFSETQ. The CDR3 extends over 15 amino acids. Trimming removed 2 bases from V and 0 bases from J; junction bases left unmatched: 2. CDR3 loop: CASSFSGGSYNEQFF. CDR3 DNA sequence: TGCGCCAGCAGCTTCTCGGGGGGCTCCTACAATGAGCAGTTCTTC.

The CDR3: CASSMDRAHLIYGYTF. In nucleotides, the CDR3 is TGTGCCAGCAGTATGGACAGGGCCCATCTCATCTATGGCTACACCTTC. The rearrangement links TRBV27 to TRBJ1-2; 8 nucleotides match TRBD1. This CDR3 comprises 16 residues. Germline CDR1 MNHEY, CDR2 SMNVEV (reference sequence). With 5 bases clipped from V and 4 bases from J, the junction kept 12 bases outside the gene matches.

The chain employs TRBV6-5 and TRBJ2-2; a possible D gene is TRBD1 (5 bases). Trimming removed 1 base from V and 5 bases from J, with 11 bases in between. The CDR3 length is 15 residues. CDR1 and CDR2 from the germline V gene are MNHEY and SVGAGI. CDR3 sequence reads: CASSYWKGDTGELFF. The DNA for the CDR3 is TGTGCCAGCAGTTACTGGAAAGGGGATACCGGGGAGCTGTTTTTT.

The chain employs TRBV4-1 and TRBJ1-4; 12 bases agree with TRBD1. From germline, CDR1 is MGHRA and CDR2 YSYEKL. V trimming: 1 base; J trimming: 7 bases; junction bases outside the gene matches: 7. This CDR3 region has 17 residues. The CDR3 DNA sequence: TGCGCCAGCAGCCAAGTGGGACAGGGGGCTTTTATTGAAAAACTGTTTTTT. Protein: CASSQVGQGAFIEKLFF.

The genes are TRBV29-1 and TRBJ2-5; D is undetermined. With 4 bases removed from V and 5 bases from J, the gap between germline ends came to 5 bases. CDR1 SQVTM and CDR2 ANQGSEA come from the germline V gene. The CDR3 contains 10 residues. For the CDR3, the DNA is TGCAGCGTTGTACAGGAGACCCAGTACTTC. It is translated as CSVVQETQYF.

This clone was picked up one time. The CDR3 spells CASSPKGTADYEQYF. The CDR3 region has the DNA TGTGCCAGCTCACCAAAAGGGACCGCTGACTACGAGCAGTACTTC. The rearrangement links TRBV18 to TRBJ2-7; D tentatively fits TRBD1 or TRBD2 (5 bases each). From germline, CDR1 is KGHSH and CDR2 LQKENI. CDR3 length equals 15 residues. Between the trimmed V and J ends, which lost 2 bases and 3 bases, there was a span of 14 bases.